These 9 T cell receptor beta chains came from one sample sequenced in a study of T-cell reconstitution after alpha-beta-depleted transplantation in children. A library of TCRbeta sequences, prepared with unique molecular identifiers, was generated. TCRdb re-called the PCR reads with MiXCR, one entry per CDR3 protein. The sample holds fewer than 120,000 distinct CDR3 sequences; 10% to 13% are singletons and the top ten take around 8.5%. Sequencing used PBMCs from the stem cell graft donor, obtained from the stem cell graft. The source of these receptors is a human donor who donated a stem cell graft to a child with acute lymphoblastic leukemia.

There are many counts of this clonotype. The CDR3 DNA reads TGTGCCAGCAGCCAAGAAGCGGGACAGGGGGGGGATACGCAGTATTTT. Its translation is CASSQEAGQGGDTQYF. The V gene is TRBV4-2, the J gene TRBJ2-3; 11 bases line up with TRBD1. V trimming: 0 bases; J trimming: 6 bases; junction bases outside the gene matches: 5. This CDR3 spans 16 amino acids. Germline CDR1 and CDR2: LGHNA and YNFKEQ.

V usage is TRBV6-5 and J usage is TRBJ2-3, with D maybe TRBD2 (6 bases). The CDR3 runs 15 residues. Trimming pared 8 bases from V and 4 bases from J, leaving 19 bases between. CDR1 and CDR2 from the germline V gene are MNHEY and SVGAGI. CDR3 loop: CASGLGRQASDTQYF. DNA of the CDR3: TGTGCCAGCGGTTTAGGGAGGCAGGCCTCAGATACGCAGTATTTT.

This clonotype was picked up many times. This chain joins TRBV27 and TRBJ1-6; 8 bases align to TRBD1. The CDR3 is 15 amino acids. In germline, CDR1 is MNHEY, CDR2 SMNVEV (reference sequence). V lost 5 bases and J lost 7; bases outside the gene matches: 7. Here the CDR3 DNA reads TGTGCCAGCAGTACCCCGGGACAGGTGAATTCACCCCTCCACTTT. This encodes CASSTPGQVNSPLHF.

The rearrangement links TRBV12-3 or TRBV12-4 to TRBJ2-4; D is unresolved. V was pared by 6 bases and J by 0 bases, with 9 bases between. The CDR3 has 14 residues. For the CDR3, the DNA is TGTGCCAGCAGCCTATCCGGAGCCAAAAACATTCAGTACTTC. It encodes CASSLSGAKNIQYF.

This clonotype was counted ten times or more. The chain carries TRBV4-1 and TRBJ2-3, with D possibly TRBD2 on 5 matching bases. Germline CDR1 reads MGHRA; CDR2 reads YSYEKL. CDR3 length equals 14 residues. The V end was cut by 0 bases, the J end by 6 bases, with 10 bases between. The DNA for the CDR3 is TGCGCCAGCAGCCAAGAGCTAGCAAGGGATACGCAGTATTTT. This translates into CASSQELARDTQYF.

The CDR3 protein is CASTIQENTEAFF. DNA of the CDR3: TGTGCCAGCACCATACAGGAGAACACTGAAGCTTTCTTT. V gene TRBV25-1 combines with J gene TRBJ1-1, with D possibly TRBD1 on 5 matching bases. The germline CDR1 and CDR2 sequences are MGHDK and SYGVNS. The V end was cut by 7 bases, the J end by 1 base, with 10 bases between. The CDR3 length is 13 residues.

This clonotype was picked up a small number of times. The chain recombines TRBV6-1 with TRBJ2-7; tentatively, D is TRBD1 (6 bases). Germline CDR1 is MNHNS and CDR2 is SASEGT. Deletions cut 9 bases from V and 0 bases from J, with 24 bases between. There are 17 residues in the CDR3. The CDR3 protein is CASLSMGQGYSSYEQYF. In nucleotides, the CDR3 is TGTGCCAGTTTAAGTATGGGTCAGGGGTATAGCTCCTACGAGCAGTACTTC.

This clonotype has at least ten counts. V is TRBV27 and J is TRBJ2-7; D gene uncertain. V shed 4 bases and J shed 3 bases, with 7 bases lying between them. The CDR3 totals 12 residues. Per germline, CDR1 MNHEY and CDR2 SMNVEV (reference sequence). Here the CDR3 DNA reads TGTGCCAGCAGTTCCTCTATCTACGAGCAGTACTTC. It yields the protein CASSSSIYEQYF.

By proportion, this clonotype is medium-sized. V is TRBV9 and J is TRBJ2-7; the D gene could be TRBD1 or TRBD2 (5 bases each). The germline V and J ends were trimmed by 0 bases and 5 bases, with 15 bases remaining between them. Looked up from germline, CDR1 is SGDLS and CDR2 is YYNGEE. This CDR3 comprises 15 residues. CDR3 region: CASSVVGVSRDEQYF. For the CDR3, the DNA is TGTGCCAGCAGCGTAGTGGGGGTTTCTCGGGACGAGCAGTACTTC.